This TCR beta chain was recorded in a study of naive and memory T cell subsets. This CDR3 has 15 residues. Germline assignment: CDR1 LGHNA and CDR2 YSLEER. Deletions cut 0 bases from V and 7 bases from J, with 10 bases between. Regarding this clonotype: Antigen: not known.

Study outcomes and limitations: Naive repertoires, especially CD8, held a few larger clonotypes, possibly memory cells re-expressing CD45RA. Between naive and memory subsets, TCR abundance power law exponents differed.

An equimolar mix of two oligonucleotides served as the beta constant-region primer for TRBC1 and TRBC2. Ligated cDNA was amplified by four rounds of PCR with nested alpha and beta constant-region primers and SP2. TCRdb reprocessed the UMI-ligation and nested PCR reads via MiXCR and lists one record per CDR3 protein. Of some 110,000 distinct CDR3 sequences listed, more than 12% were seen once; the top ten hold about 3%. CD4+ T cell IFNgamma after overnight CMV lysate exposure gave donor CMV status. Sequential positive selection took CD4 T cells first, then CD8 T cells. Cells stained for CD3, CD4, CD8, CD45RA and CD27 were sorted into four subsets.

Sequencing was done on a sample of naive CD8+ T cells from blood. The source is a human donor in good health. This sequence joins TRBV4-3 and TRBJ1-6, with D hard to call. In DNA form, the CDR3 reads TGCGCCAGCAGCCAAGATTCAGGTCGAAATTCACCCCTCCACTTT. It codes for CASSQDSGRNSPLHF.